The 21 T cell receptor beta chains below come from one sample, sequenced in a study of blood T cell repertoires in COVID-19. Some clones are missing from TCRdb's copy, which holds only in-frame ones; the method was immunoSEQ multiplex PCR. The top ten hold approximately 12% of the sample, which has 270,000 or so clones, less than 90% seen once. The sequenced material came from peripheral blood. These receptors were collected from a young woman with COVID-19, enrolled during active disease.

The CDR3 loop reads CASRRQYNEQFF. Here the CDR3 DNA reads TGTGCCAGCAGACGACAGTACAATGAGCAGTTCTTC. The chain joins TRBV6-5 to TRBJ2-1; maybe TRBD1 (5 bases). Germline assignment: CDR1 MNHEY and CDR2 SVGAGI. The CDR3 spans 12 residues. Trimming took 6 bases from V and 4 from J, leaving 7 bases between them.

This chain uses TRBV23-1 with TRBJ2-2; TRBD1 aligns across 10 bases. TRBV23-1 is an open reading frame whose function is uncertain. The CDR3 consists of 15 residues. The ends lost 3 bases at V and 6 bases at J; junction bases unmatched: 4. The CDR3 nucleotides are TGCGCCAGCAGTCAGGACAGGGGGAAGGCCGGGGAGCTGTTTTTT. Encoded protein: CASSQDRGKAGELFF.

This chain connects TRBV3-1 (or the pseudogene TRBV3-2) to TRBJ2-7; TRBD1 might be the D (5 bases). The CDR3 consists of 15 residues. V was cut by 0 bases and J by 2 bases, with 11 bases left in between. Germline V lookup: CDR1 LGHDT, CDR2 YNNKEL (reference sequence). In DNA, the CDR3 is TGTGCCAGCAGCCAAGATCAGTACAGGACCTACGAGCAGTACTTC. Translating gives CASSQDQYRTYEQYF.

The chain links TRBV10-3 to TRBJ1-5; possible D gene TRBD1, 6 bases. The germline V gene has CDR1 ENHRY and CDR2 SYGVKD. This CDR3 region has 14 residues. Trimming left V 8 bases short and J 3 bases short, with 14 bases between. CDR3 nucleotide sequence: TGTGCCATCGGGAGGGGGAGTTCCAATCAGCCCCAGCATTTT. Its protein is CAIGRGSSNQPQHF.

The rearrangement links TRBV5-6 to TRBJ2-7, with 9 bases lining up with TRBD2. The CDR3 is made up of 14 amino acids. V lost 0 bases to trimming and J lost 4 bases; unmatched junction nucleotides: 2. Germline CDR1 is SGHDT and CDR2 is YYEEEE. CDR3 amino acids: CASSLGSGGYEQYF. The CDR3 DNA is TGTGCCAGCAGCTTGGGTAGCGGGGGTTACGAGCAGTACTTC.

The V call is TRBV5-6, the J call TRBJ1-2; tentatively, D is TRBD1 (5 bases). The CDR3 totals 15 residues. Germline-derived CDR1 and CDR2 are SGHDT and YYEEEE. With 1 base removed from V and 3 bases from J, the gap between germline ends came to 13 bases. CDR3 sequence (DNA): TGTGCCAGCAGCTTGTTCGGCAGGGCTTACTATGGCTACACCTTC. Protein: CASSLFGRAYYGYTF.

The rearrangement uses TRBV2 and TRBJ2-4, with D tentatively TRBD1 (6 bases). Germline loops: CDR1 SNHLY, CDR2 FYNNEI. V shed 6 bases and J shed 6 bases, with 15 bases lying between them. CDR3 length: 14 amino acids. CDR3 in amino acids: CASRGGRTLNIQYF. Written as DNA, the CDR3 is TGTGCCAGCAGAGGGGGTCGGACACTAAACATTCAGTACTTC.

CDR3 protein: CASSLMVAGGLGTGELFF. The CDR3 DNA is TGTGCCAGCAGCTTAATGGTAGCGGGGGGGCTCGGCACCGGGGAGCTGTTTTTT. The chain is built from TRBV7-6 and TRBJ2-2; 11 bases map to TRBD2. The V segment lost 2 bases and the J segment 4 bases; nucleotides outside the gene matches: 9. The CDR3 extends over 18 amino acids. Germline V lookup: CDR1 SGHVS, CDR2 FNYEAQ.

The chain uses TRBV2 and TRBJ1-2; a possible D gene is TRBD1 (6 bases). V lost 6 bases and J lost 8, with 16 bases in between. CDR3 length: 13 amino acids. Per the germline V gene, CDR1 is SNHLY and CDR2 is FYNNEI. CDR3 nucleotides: TGTGCCAGCAGGGGTACAGGGTTAAGCGGCTACACCTTC. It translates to CASRGTGLSGYTF. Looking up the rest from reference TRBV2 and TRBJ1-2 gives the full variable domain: EPEVTQTPSHQVTQMGQEVILRCVPISNHLYFYWYRQILGQKVEFLVSFYNNEISEKSEIFDDQFSVERPDGSNFTLKIRSTKLEDSAMYFCASRGTGLSGYTFGSGTRLTVV.

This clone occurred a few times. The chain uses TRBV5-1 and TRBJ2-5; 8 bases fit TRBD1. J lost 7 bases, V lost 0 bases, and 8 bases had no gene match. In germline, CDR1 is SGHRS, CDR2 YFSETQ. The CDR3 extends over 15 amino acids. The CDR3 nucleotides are TGCGCCAGCAGCTTGGAGCCGGGTACAGGGGGGACCCAGTACTTC. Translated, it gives CASSLEPGTGGTQYF.

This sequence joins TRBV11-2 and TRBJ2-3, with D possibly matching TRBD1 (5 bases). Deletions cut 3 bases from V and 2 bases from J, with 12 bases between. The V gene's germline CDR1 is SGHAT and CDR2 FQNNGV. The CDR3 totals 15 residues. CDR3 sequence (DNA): TGTGCCAGCAGCTTTGGGGCTAGAGTCACAGATACGCAGTATTTT. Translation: CASSFGARVTDTQYF.

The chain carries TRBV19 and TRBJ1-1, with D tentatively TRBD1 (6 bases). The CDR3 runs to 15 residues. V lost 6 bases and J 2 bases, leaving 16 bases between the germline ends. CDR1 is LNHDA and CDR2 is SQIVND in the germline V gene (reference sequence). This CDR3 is CASRSAGAPNTEAFF. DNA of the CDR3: TGTGCCAGTAGGTCGGCGGGGGCCCCCAACACTGAAGCTTTCTTT.

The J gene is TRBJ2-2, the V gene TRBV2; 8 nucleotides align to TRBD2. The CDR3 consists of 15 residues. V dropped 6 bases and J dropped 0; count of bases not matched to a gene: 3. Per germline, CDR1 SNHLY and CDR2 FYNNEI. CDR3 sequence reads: CASRLAGTNTGELFF. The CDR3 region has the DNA TGTGCCAGCAGGTTAGCGGGGACGAACACCGGGGAGCTGTTTTTT.

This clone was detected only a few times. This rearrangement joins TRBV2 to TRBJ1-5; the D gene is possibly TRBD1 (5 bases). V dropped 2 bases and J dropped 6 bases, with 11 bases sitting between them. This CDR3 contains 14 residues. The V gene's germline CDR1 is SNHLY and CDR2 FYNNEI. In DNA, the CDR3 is TGTGCCAGCAGTGAACTTAGGGGCGGTCAGCCCCAGCATTTT. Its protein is CASSELRGGQPQHF.

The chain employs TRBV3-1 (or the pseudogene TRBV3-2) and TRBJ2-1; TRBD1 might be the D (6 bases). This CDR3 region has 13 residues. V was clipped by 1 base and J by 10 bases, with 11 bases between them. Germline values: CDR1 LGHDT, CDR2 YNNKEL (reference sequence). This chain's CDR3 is CASSQADSREQFF. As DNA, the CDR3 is TGTGCCAGCAGCCAAGCGGACAGTCGGGAGCAGTTCTTC.

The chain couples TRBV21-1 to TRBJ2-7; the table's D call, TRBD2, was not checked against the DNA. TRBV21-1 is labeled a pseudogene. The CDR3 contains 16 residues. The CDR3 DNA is TGTGCCAGCAGCAAAGAGAGGAGCGGGGATTGCGACGAGCAGTACTTC. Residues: CASSKERSGDCDEQYF.

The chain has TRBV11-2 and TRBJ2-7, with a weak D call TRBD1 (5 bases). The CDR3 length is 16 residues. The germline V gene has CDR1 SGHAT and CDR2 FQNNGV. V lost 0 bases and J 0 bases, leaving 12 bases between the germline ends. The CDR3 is CASSLDRRVNSYEQYF. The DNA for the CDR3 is TGTGCCAGCAGCTTAGATCGCAGGGTAAACTCCTACGAGCAGTACTTC.

The CDR3 region has the DNA TGTGCCAGCAGCCTACGGACTAGCGGAGATGAGCAGTTCTTC. Amino acids: CASSLRTSGDEQFF. The chain uses TRBV5-4 and TRBJ2-1; 10 bases match TRBD2. J was trimmed by 8 bases and V by 4 bases; bases with no gene match: 6. Germline V CDR1 and CDR2: SGHNT, YYREEE (reference sequence). This CDR3 is built from 14 residues.

CDR3 in amino acids: CASSLLPGTDTQYF. CDR3 in DNA: TGCGCCAGCAGCTTGCTCCCGGGCACAGATACGCAGTATTTT. V is TRBV5-1 and J is TRBJ2-3; the D is unclear. CDR1 and CDR2 from the germline V gene are SGHRS and YFSETQ. V shed 1 base and J shed 1 base, with 7 bases lying between them. The CDR3 consists of 14 residues.

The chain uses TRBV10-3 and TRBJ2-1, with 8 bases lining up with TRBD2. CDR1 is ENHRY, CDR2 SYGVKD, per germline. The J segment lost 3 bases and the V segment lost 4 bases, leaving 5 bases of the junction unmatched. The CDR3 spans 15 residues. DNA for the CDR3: TGTGCCATCAGTGTAAAACTAGCGGACTACAATGAGCAGTTCTTC. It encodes CAISVKLADYNEQFF.

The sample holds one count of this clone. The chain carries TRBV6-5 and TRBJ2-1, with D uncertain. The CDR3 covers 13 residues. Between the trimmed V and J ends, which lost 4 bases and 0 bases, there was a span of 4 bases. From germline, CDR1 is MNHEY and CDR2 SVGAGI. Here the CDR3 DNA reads TGTGCCAGCAGTTCGAGCTCCTACAATGAGCAGTTCTTC. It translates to CASSSSSYNEQFF.